This section outlines one T cell receptor beta chain sequence together with its context. Germline V gives CDR1 MNHEY, CDR2 SVGAGI. The CDR3 runs to 15 residues. V lost 0 bases to trimming and J lost 0 bases, with 9 bases between them. The assay was immunoSEQ multiplex PCR, and TCRdb's table has in-frame clones only and misses some. Of 45,000 or so clones listed, about 96% are singletons. The data derive from a study of T cell changes during pregnancy in multiple sclerosis. V and J are TRBV6-5 and TRBJ2-7; D is ambiguous. This sequence was found in a female donor with multiple sclerosis, enrolled in a pregnancy study. Here the sequenced sample was peripheral blood, taken in the second trimester of pregnancy. This chain's CDR3 is CASSYSARYSYEQYF. The CDR3 DNA reads TGTGCCAGCAGTTACTCGGCTAGGTACTCCTACGAGCAGTACTTC.